The 4 T cell receptor beta chains in this list originate from one sample, sequenced in a study of tumor-infiltrating lymphocytes in primary liver carcinoma. TCR beta cDNA came from about 470 ng total RNA, primed with a constant-region primer. Amplification in three nested multiplex PCR rounds with slightly modified ARM-PCR gave rise to TCR beta libraries. Rounds one and two of PCR, each of around 11 cycles, were primed with TRBV1-TRBV30 forward primers and a C-beta reverse primer. TCRdb re-analysed the multiplex PCR reads in MiXCR, keeping a single row per CDR3 protein. The table shows about 310,000 distinct CDR3 sequences, with less than 75% occurring only once. Alongside blood RNA obtained from unsorted whole blood, germline DNA was also extracted. The specimen sequenced was peripheral blood. The receptors were sampled from a man aged 40-55 years with primary liver carcinoma and hepatitis B virus infection.

This clonotype was recorded many times. The J gene is TRBJ2-3, the V gene TRBV12-3 or TRBV12-4; unclear D gene. The CDR3 is 12 residues long. V lost 6 bases and J lost 7, with 11 bases in between. For the CDR3, the DNA is TGTGCCAGCAGCCAGGCTGACTATACGCAGTATTTT. This gives the protein CASSQADYTQYF.

To note about this clonotype: A read error may explain this, as a much larger clone is one base away. The rearrangement links TRBV5-1 to TRBJ2-1, with no clear D. There are 11 residues in the CDR3. CDR1 SGHRS and CDR2 YFSETQ come from the germline V gene. The DNA for the CDR3 is TGCGTCAGCAGGACGGTAAATGAGCAGTTCTTC. Protein sequence: CVSRTVNEQFF.

This clonotype has ten or more counts. This sequence may be a read error, since a much larger clone differs from it by one base. This sequence joins TRBV11-1 and TRBJ1-1; D may be TRBD1 (5 bases). The CDR3 has 13 residues. CDR1 and CDR2 from the germline V gene are SGHAT and FQDESV (reference sequence). The ends were cut back, 6 bases at V and 5 bases at J, with 13 bases in the middle. Written as DNA, the CDR3 is TGTGCCAGCAGTCGGGGCATGACTACTGAAGCTTTCTTT. Encoded protein: CASSRGMTTEAFF.

At least ten counts were recorded for this clonotype. The rearrangement uses TRBV6-2 or TRBV6-3 and TRBJ2-1, with 8 positions matching TRBD2. V was pared by 7 bases and J by 5 bases, with 7 bases of the junction left unmatched. CDR1 and CDR2 (germline): MNHEY, SVGEGT. This CDR3 spans 14 amino acids. Written as DNA, the CDR3 is TGTGCCAGCAAGTCGACTAGCGATAACAATGAGCAGTTCTTC. It specifies CASKSTSDNNEQFF.